These 15 T cell receptor beta chains share one sample of origin, sequenced in a study of blood T cell repertoires in COVID-19. Produced via immunoSEQ multiplex PCR; TCRdb's table is partial and in-frame only. Of a few hundred thousand clones detected, more than 85% appear once; the ten largest clones hold roughly 8.6%. Sequenced sample: PBMCs or T cells enriched from blood (not recorded which). These receptors were collected from a man aged 40-49 years who had recovered from COVID-19.

The genes are TRBV11-3 and TRBJ2-5, with 9 bases fitting TRBD1. The CDR3 loop spans 14 amino acids. Germline V gene lookup returns CDR1 SGHNT and CDR2 YENEEA. After removal of 3 bases from V and 2 bases from J, the junction contained 1 base not matched to a gene. As DNA, the CDR3 is TGTGCCAGCAGCTTTGGGACAGGGCAAGAGACCCAGTACTTC. Translated, it gives CASSFGTGQETQYF.

This chain uses TRBV6-5 with TRBJ2-2, with D tentatively TRBD1 (6 bases). Germline V gene sequence: CDR1 MNHEY, CDR2 SVGAGI. CDR3 length: 13 amino acids. The germline V and J ends were trimmed by 6 bases and 8 bases, with 13 bases remaining between them. The CDR3, as DNA: TGTGCCAGCAGCAACACCGGGACAGGGGAGCTGTTTTTT. Translating it yields CASSNTGTGELFF.

J is TRBJ2-1 and V is TRBV11-3; perhaps TRBD2 as D (6 bases). The CDR3 spans 15 residues. V shed 10 bases and J shed 0 bases, with 16 bases lying between them. Germline CDR1 and CDR2: SGHNT and YENEEA. The DNA for the CDR3 is TGTGCCACAGGCCCGGCGGGGAGCTCCTACAATGAGCAGTTCTTC. Amino acids: CATGPAGSSYNEQFF.

The V and J genes are TRBV28 and TRBJ2-7, with TRBD2 identical over 7 bases. Germline V lookup: CDR1 MDHEN, CDR2 SYDVKM. Trimming took 1 base from V and 2 from J; bases not matched to a gene: 26. The CDR3 loop spans 22 amino acids. The CDR3 region is CASSLSGRAGVLPPSNTYEQYF. DNA of the CDR3: TGTGCCAGCAGTTTATCAGGAAGGGCGGGGGTCCTACCTCCCAGCAATACCTACGAGCAGTACTTC.

The CDR3 nucleotides read TGTGCCAGCAGCCAAGATCCCCAGACGCCGGGGATTCAGTACTTC. It encodes CASSQDPQTPGIQYF. V usage is TRBV3-1 (or the pseudogene TRBV3-2) and J usage is TRBJ2-4; possible D gene TRBD2, 5 bases. The V gene's germline CDR1 is LGHDT and CDR2 YNNKEL (reference sequence). There are 15 residues in the CDR3. V was trimmed by 0 bases and J by 10 bases, leaving 16 bases between them.

This clone occurred once. The V gene is TRBV7-9, the J gene TRBJ2-3; 7 bases line up with TRBD1. J gave up 10 bases and V 2 bases, and 9 bases lay outside the gene matches. Germline V gives CDR1 SEHNR, CDR2 FQNEAQ (reference sequence). The CDR3 runs 14 residues. CDR3 protein: CASSLTGVGSAQYF. For the CDR3, the DNA is TGTGCCAGCAGCTTAACAGGGGTGGGTTCAGCGCAGTATTTT.

This chain uses TRBV11-2 with TRBJ1-6, with 11 bases that match TRBD1. V lost 2 bases, J lost 10 bases, and 7 bases stayed unmatched. The CDR3 extends over 16 amino acids. The germline gives CDR1 SGHAT, CDR2 FQNNGV. CDR3 DNA sequence: TGTGCCAGCAGCTTAAGGAGTGGGACAGGGGGATCACCCCTCCACTTT. Its protein product is CASSLRSGTGGSPLHF.

The chain combines TRBV19 with TRBJ1-1; the match to TRBD1 covers 7 bases. The ends lost 4 bases at V and 0 bases at J; junction bases unmatched: 8. This CDR3 is 16 amino acids long. Germline CDR1 reads LNHDA; CDR2 reads SQIVND (reference sequence). CDR3 loop: CASSRQGGPMNTEAFF. The CDR3 DNA is TGTGCCAGTAGTAGACAGGGCGGACCAATGAACACTGAAGCTTTCTTT. Drawing the rest from reference TRBV19 and TRBJ1-1, the complete variable domain is DGGITQSPKYLFRKEGQNVTLSCEQNLNHDAMYWYRQDPGQGLRLIYYSQIVNDFQKGDIAEGYSVSREKKESFPLTVTSAQKNPTAFYLCASSRQGGPMNTEAFFGQGTRLTVV.

The chain has TRBV7-9 and TRBJ1-3, with D possibly TRBD1 on 5 matching bases. Germline CDR1 SEHNR, CDR2 FQNEAQ (reference sequence). The CDR3 has 17 amino acids. V lost 2 bases, J lost 0 bases, and 14 bases lay in between. The CDR3 reads CASSLLQGISSGNTIYF. The CDR3 coding sequence is TGTGCCAGCAGCTTACTTCAGGGTATTAGCTCTGGAAACACCATATATTTT.

V gene TRBV6-5 combines with J gene TRBJ2-7, with 9 bases that match TRBD1. Germline CDR1 and CDR2: MNHEY and SVGAGI. With 2 bases clipped from V and 1 base from J, the junction kept 3 bases outside the gene matches. This CDR3 region has 15 residues. Here the CDR3 reads CASSYGTGFSYEQYF. The DNA for the CDR3 is TGTGCCAGCAGTTACGGGACAGGGTTTTCCTACGAGCAGTACTTC.

This clone was recorded only once. This chain joins TRBV3-1 (or the pseudogene TRBV3-2) and TRBJ1-4, with D tentatively TRBD1 (5 bases). V was clipped by 4 bases and J by 5 bases, with 11 bases between them. Germline-derived CDR1 and CDR2 are LGHDT and YNNKEL (reference sequence). CDR3 length: 14 amino acids. In DNA form, the CDR3 reads TGTGCCAGCAGCCCCCGCGGGGGGAATGAAAAACTGTTTTTT. Protein sequence: CASSPRGGNEKLFF.

The J gene is TRBJ2-7, the V gene TRBV27; 8 bases map to TRBD2. Germline V gene sequence: CDR1 MNHEY, CDR2 SMNVEV (reference sequence). V dropped 4 bases and J dropped 1; count of bases not matched to a gene: 6. This CDR3 region has 15 residues. CDR3 protein: CASSSGGRASYEQYF. CDR3 bases: TGTGCCAGCAGTTCGGGGGGGAGGGCGTCCTACGAGCAGTACTTC.

The J gene is TRBJ1-1, the V gene TRBV6-5, with D possibly TRBD1 on 6 matching bases. This CDR3 is built from 13 residues. Germline V gives CDR1 MNHEY, CDR2 SVGAGI. V shed 10 bases and J shed 1 base, with 13 bases lying between them. The CDR3 spells CATKGQENTEAFF. DNA for the CDR3: TGTGCCACCAAGGGACAAGAGAACACTGAAGCTTTCTTT.

The chain combines TRBV7-2 with TRBJ1-6; TRBD1 might be the D (6 bases). Per the germline V gene, CDR1 is SGHTA and CDR2 is FQGNSA. The CDR3 loop spans 15 amino acids. The germline V and J ends were trimmed by 5 bases and 8 bases, with 16 bases remaining between them. The CDR3 region is CASSRGGTSYSPLHF. The CDR3 nucleotides read TGTGCCAGCAGCAGAGGTGGGACAAGCTATTCACCCCTCCACTTT.

This clone was counted between two and nine times. The chain carries TRBV10-3 and TRBJ1-3; D gene unclear. Trimming stripped 6 bases from V and 0 bases from J, with 9 bases between. The CDR3 runs to 14 residues. In germline, CDR1 is ENHRY, CDR2 SYGVKD. CDR3 nucleotides: TGTGCCATCAGGGCAGGTGACTCTGGAAACACCATATATTTT. This translates into CAIRAGDSGNTIYF.